The clone carrying this T cell receptor (beta chain) was observed a handful of times. Deletions cut 3 bases from V and 0 bases from J, with 5 bases between. The CDR3 totals 13 residues. MiXCR was run by TCRdb on the RACE reads, yielding one entry per CDR3 protein. The table shows tens of thousands of distinct CDR3 sequences, with under 15% occurring only once. The data were taken from a study of human T cells and chemical hapten exposure. The overall study: Throughout a study of 20 to 25 weeks, patients underwent weekly scalp administration of diphenylcyclopropenone doses.

Regarding time point: patch test 3, about 24 weeks after DPC sensitization. The treatment is: therapeutic diphenylcyclopropenone sensitization with weekly scalp DPC. This specimen consisted of whole blood, obtained in connection with sensitization to the hapten diphenylcyclopropenone (DPC). This clonotype originated in a woman aged 45-60 years with alopecia areata. Some clones in this sample may be carry-over from other donors' samples. The chain couples TRBV12-3 or TRBV12-4 to TRBJ1-1, with no clear D. The CDR3 nucleotides read TGTGCCAGCAGTTTTTATCTGAACACTGAAGCTTTCTTT. Amino acid sequence: CASSFYLNTEAFF.